This TCR beta chain was observed in a study of cytomegalovirus exposure and HLA in healthy donors (dated by TCRdb to 2017 to 2019). In terms of the full investigation: According to an earlier analysis of 550 to 700 of the donors, roughly 180 million T cells yielded 117 million unique TCR beta sequences and about 300 Gb of sequence data. A later genetic analysis used genome-wide SNP genotypes for about 65% of the roughly 670 donors, treating that subset as a discovery cohort. Every repertoire in the discovery cohort had been generated on one and the same sequencing platform. In the later analysis, no new phenotypic data were used to find candidate immune exposures; instead, reliance was placed on TCR beta sequences and their occurrence across donors. A later analysis re-analyzed previously published TCR beta repertoires from about 730 donors and added high-resolution HLA genotyping to study TCR occurrence patterns. To predict cytomegalovirus infection status, the study combined high-throughput TCR immunosequencing, statistical association of individual TCRs with disease status, and machine learning. An early release covering about 600 HLA-typed donors comprised 250 to 350 gigabases of sequencing data and around 80 million unique TCR sequences. Across some 400 genotyped donors of the cohort, an average of approximately 240,000 unique TCR beta nucleotide sequences per donor were sequenced, and roughly 20% of those sequences were non-productive. The aim of the study was to test whether cataloging public T cell receptors could identify signatures of past pathogen exposure. A separate validation cohort of approximately 130 different subjects was used in addition to the approximately 610-subject first cohort. Typing coverage differed by locus: A, B, C, DRB1 and DQB1 were typed in about 629-640 donors, DQA1 in 500 to 550, DPA1 in 600 to 610, and DPB1 in just under 490. The study used immunosequencing to profile the T cell repertoires of approximately 630 subjects and linked those repertoires to cytomegalovirus serostatus. Because of strong linkage in the cohort, four to six DR-DQ haplotypes were treated as single units for association and clustering. Donor age, sex, ethnicity and CMV serostatus were compiled alongside the repertoire data. Class I and class II HLA loci were covered by the typing at four-digit resolution. In an earlier analysis of several hundred of the donors, high-throughput TCR beta sequencing was used to judge whether each TCR beta V gene segment behaved as functional or pseudogenic. Of the roughly 400 genotyped donors, roughly 80% fell in the genetic ancestry cluster associated with self-reported Caucasian donors.

Library preparation was by the immunoSEQ multiplex PCR assay. For the multiplex PCR, a mixture combining 60 forward primers for TCR Vbeta segments and 13 reverse primers for TCR Jbeta segments was used. Amplification of the CDR3 region of rearranged TCR beta genes was performed with a multiplex PCR assay on genomic DNA. The amplified TCR beta libraries were sequenced on the Illumina HiSeq System as 87-base-pair reads. Under the source paper's analysis protocol: A later analysis tallied 75 million to 95 million unique TCR beta chains across the 610 or so repertoires, and some 10 million of those chains were shared by two or more donors. Raw reads were error-corrected and collapsed into unique sequences with a nearest-neighbor algorithm that merged closely related sequences to remove PCR and sequencing errors. To assign V, D and J gene segments, CDR3 sequences were aligned to IMGT reference sequences. For a sequence to be retained, a match of at least six nucleotides was required to both a V gene segment and a J gene segment. A rearrangement was called productive if the CDR3 had no stop codons and remained in frame with V and J, and every other rearrangement was called non-productive. Following IMGT convention, CDR3 was defined as the stretch from the second conserved V-encoded cysteine to the conserved J-encoded phenylalanine. Sequences without an unambiguous match to a single V gene segment were excluded from the earlier analysis of several hundred of the donors. In an earlier analysis of approximately 610 of the donors, V segments were called functional above 56.7% productive rearrangements and were called segregating when the between-donor standard deviation exceeded 5%. A statistical classification framework was built to diagnose cytomegalovirus status from the catalog of TCR beta chain sequences. In a later analysis, TCR nucleotide sequences were compared against IMGT/GENE-DB human TR gene sequences so that V and J genes could be assigned. A later analysis assigned CDR3 sequences and most-parsimonious VDJ recombination scenarios with the TCRdist pipeline. In a later analysis, each TCR beta chain was defined by its CDR3 amino acid sequence together with its V-gene family, and reads lacking a unique V-gene family were excluded. A later analysis removed 550 to 650 highly shared, low-generation-probability nucleotide sequences to deal with suspected cross-contamination and a sequencing artifact. A later analysis calculated a clonal expansion index for each public chain from normalized within-repertoire ranks of inferred template counts. Generation probabilities in a later analysis came from a VDJ recombination model fitted to out-of-frame rearrangements, and those results were checked against IGoR. In a later analysis, TCR-TCR, TCR-HLA and TCR-CMV co-occurrence was scored with hypergeometric tests, and a repertoire-size bias correction was applied to TCR pairs. A later analysis estimated false discovery rates by permuting HLA or CMV assignments 20 times. In a later analysis, co-occurring TCRs were grouped using DBSCAN, with TCRdist sequence similarity added in when clustering inside HLA-allele-positive subsets. Co-occurrence clustering excluded repertoires with fewer than 30,000 or more than 120,000 public chains, plus five with anomalous nucleotide sharing. Not all clones reach the TCRdb copy of this immuneACCESS table, which keeps in-frame sequences only. Checked studies attribute under half of the gap to unresolved V genes and leave the rest unexplained. V, J and clone size derive from that table, while D and trimming were established from the DNA sequence. For this sample there are nearly 200,000 clones; over 60% appear just once. Of the sample, roughly 2% falls within the top ten clones.

About this clone: No antigen is known for it. No clone much larger than this one lies a single base away; base qualities are absent.

From cysteine to phenylalanine, the CDR3 is 16 amino acids long. Just the 48-base CDR3 DNA is kept, in frame starting at base 1. For this chain, trimming is 4 bases at the V end and 4 bases at the J end, and the number of junction bases without a gene match is 6. CDR1 and CDR2, per the germline V gene (reference sequence), are SGHAT and FQDESV. General findings and caveats noted by the study authors: Cytomegalovirus status was reported to be diagnosed by the classifier with high specificity and sensitivity in both the original and validation cohorts. In a later analysis, several top co-occurrence clusters were reported to appear linked to parvovirus B19, influenza, CMV and Epstein-Barr virus. According to a later analysis, most CMV-associated TCR beta chains appeared to be HLA-restricted, and the HLA associations seemed to be driven largely by CMV exposure. A further reported finding was that TCR beta sequences accurately predicted the HLA-A and HLA-B alleles for most subjects in the first cohort. V-gene and J-gene trimming of TCR beta chains was associated with a missense DCLRE1C variant in a later genetic analysis, and the association was replicated in an independent cohort. A total of 164 TCR beta chains were listed by the study as associated with cytomegalovirus. The 87-base-pair reads could not distinguish some IMGT-functional V segments, including TRBV6-2 and TRBV6-3, so those segments were excluded. Roughly uniform sequencing depth across donors was assumed in presence/absence analyses, although this assumption may not hold. In an earlier analysis of about 540 of the donors, most TCR beta V segments were observed in productive rearrangements about 87% or about 30% of the time, broadly matching IMGT annotations. Assigning TCR associations to individual alleles was difficult when HLA alleles, especially DR and DQ, strongly co-occurred. Linkage disequilibrium might explain the correlated functional status among segregating V segments, but an unknown experimental factor could not be excluded. Because counts were too low, 15 or so rarely observed V segments, including chromosome 9 orphons, were excluded from the earlier analysis of 500 to 700 of the donors. A few of the identified cytomegalovirus-associated TCR beta chains were confirmed in vitro to be specific for cytomegalovirus antigens. Most TCR sequences were observed very rarely across donors, whereas some public TCRs were present in many individuals. This cohort had only TCR beta chains sequenced, and the lack of alpha or paired-chain data limited which features could be detected. Specific HLA alleles were associated with 15,000 to 20,000 TCR beta sequences at a false discovery rate of 0.05 in a later analysis. Because HLA typing was missing for some donors at each locus, association tests included only the typed subset. The sequencing pipeline was judged likely to have produced a cluster of highly shared sequence variants as a technical artifact. In a later analysis, HLA-associated TCR beta chains were found to be more clonally expanded and to have lower generation probabilities than equally common non-associated chains. For the cohort, immune exposure information was limited to CMV serostatus. In a later analysis, the rate of TCR association differed among HLA loci, with DRB1 alleles having the most associated TCRs and HLA-C alleles having the fewest. It was suggested by the authors that the approach could potentially be generalized to other disease states and immunological phenotypes. In a later genetic analysis, fewer N-insertions in productive TCRs were reported among donors in an Asian-associated ancestry cluster than the roughly 700-donor mean.

The cohort consisted of 600 to 700 healthy bone marrow donors. Cohort members were all nominally healthy when sampled, although unrecorded immune exposures were likely present. The donor tested CMV seropositive and was one of the 289 seropositive cohort members. A peripheral blood sample was collected from each donor, and TCR beta sequencing was performed on peripheral blood mononuclear cells. Genomic DNA was extracted from the blood cell samples with the Qiagen DNeasy Blood Extraction Kit. This TCR derives from a woman aged 30 to 39 in good health and CMV-seropositive. The sample was PBMCs. Recombination joined TRBV11-1 with TRBJ2-2; 10 nucleotides in the junction match TRBD1. In nucleotides, the sequence is TGTGCCAGCAGCTGGGGGGACAGGGGTATCACCGGGGAGCTGTTTTTT. Its product reads: CASSWGDRGITGELFF.